A selection of T cell receptor beta chains follows, all from one sample in a study of cytomegalovirus exposure and HLA in healthy donors. Profiled with immunoSEQ multiplex PCR; TCRdb holds only in-frame clones, not every one. The sample lists some 170,000 clones, 60% to 75% seen once, with 2.5% to 3% in the top ten. Specimen: PBMCs. Receptors were obtained from a woman aged 45-65 years in good health and CMV-seropositive. Both conserved end residues are part of each CDR3. Each record gives: V gene, J gene, D gene, clone size, CDR3 protein. D genes are given only for firm matches. Not every row has a clone size; where given, it reads once, few, many or a size class.

TRBV19	TRBJ1-4	-	-	CASSIAGVGGATNEKLFF
TRBV5-1	TRBJ1-2	-	-	CASSFGDRFYGYTF
TRBV7-6	TRBJ2-1	TRBD2	-	CASSRLAGDYNEQFF
TRBV5-1	TRBJ1-1	TRBD1	few	CASSPDRVETEAFF
TRBV5-6	TRBJ1-1	-	-	CASSRRNPTDRNTEAFF
TRBV7-9	TRBJ2-7	-	-	CASSFSSWRVVEQYF
TRBV2	TRBJ2-5	TRBD2	-	CASSETSTIGQETQYF
TRBV15	TRBJ1-1	TRBD1	-	CATSRDFGTANTEAFF
TRBV6-6	TRBJ2-7	-	-	CASSIGQSEQYF
TRBV6-1	TRBJ1-1	-	-	CASSDASEAFF
TRBV5-6	TRBJ2-7	-	-	CASSLGQSYEQYF
TRBV13	TRBJ2-7	-	-	CASSRAGADEQYF
TRBV25-1	TRBJ2-7	-	-	CASRGSSGREQYF
TRBV7-9	TRBJ2-1	-	-	CASSLVQAEYNEQFF
TRBV5-4	TRBJ2-1	TRBD2	-	CASSDVAGGRGNEQFF
TRBV13	TRBJ2-5	-	once	CASSSRLRETQYF
TRBV5-1	TRBJ2-1	-	-	CASSATSSREQFF
TRBV7-2	TRBJ2-3	TRBD1	-	CASSFDRGLFGIGTQYF
TRBV4-2	TRBJ2-2	TRBD2	-	CASTQSGGLNTGELFF
TRBV7-7	TRBJ2-5	TRBD2	-	CASSQLAGGGSQYF
TRBV7-9	TRBJ1-1	-	-	CASSLQGSTEAFF
TRBV7-9	TRBJ1-2	TRBD1	few	CATKQGGGYTF
TRBV2	TRBJ2-1	-	few	CASTNVRGSEQFF
TRBV7-3	TRBJ1-2	TRBD1	-	CASSPGQGHYGYTF
TRBV5-1	TRBJ1-6	-	-	CASSLRTGSNSPLHF
TRBV10-3	-	TRBD2	-	CAIRDFLAGNYEQYF
TRBV2	TRBJ2-3	-	-	CASRTYQDTQYF
TRBV5-1	TRBJ2-5	-	few	CASSGPIPSETQYF
TRBV29-1	TRBJ2-1	-	-	CSVEVSSLTEQFF
TRBV10-3	TRBJ2-1	-	-	CAISDRQGYNEQFF
TRBV5-6	TRBJ1-1	-	-	CASSLGRVKTEAFF
TRBV5-1	TRBJ1-6	TRBD1	-	CASSYDRGNSPLHF
TRBV2	-	-	few	CASSDYAYEQYF
TRBV18	TRBJ1-1	TRBD1	-	CASSPRTGMNTEAFF
TRBV5-1	TRBJ1-1	TRBD1	once	CASSKDRGNTEAFF
TRBV30	TRBJ1-5	TRBD1	-	CAWSTGAGQPQHF
TRBV27	TRBJ1-4	TRBD1	-	CASSFRVGQGVREKLFF
TRBV12-5	TRBJ2-5	TRBD1	-	CASGLVYRGLAETQYF
TRBV7-9	TRBJ1-5	TRBD1	-	CASSLGTDDSNQPQHF
TRBV20-1	TRBJ2-5	-	few	CSAPYQETQYF
TRBV5-8	TRBJ2-2	TRBD1	-	CASSLAFQGANTGELFF
TRBV5-1	TRBJ2-3	-	-	CASSSGRPSYYTQYF
TRBV30	TRBJ2-3	-	few	CAWSVSGYTQYF
TRBV2	TRBJ2-5	-	-	CASSEDRDVPPYF
TRBV6-1	TRBJ2-3	-	-	CASSEGGRDTDTQYF
TRBV9	TRBJ1-4	-	few	CASSVAPGVNEKLFF
TRBV13	TRBJ2-3	-	-	CASSYYRGVGTDTQYF
TRBV7-8	TRBJ1-2	TRBD1	-	CASSQGQAPANYGYTF
TRBV6-4	TRBJ2-2	-	-	CASSAGWNTGELFF